This T cell receptor beta chain was recorded in a study of blood T cell repertoires in COVID-19. About the research overall: Samples of COVID-19 (acute and convalescent) were obtained from the United States, Italy and Spain. PBMCs, B-cell-depleted T cells, or T cells were the source of the cDNA or gDNA that made up the material.

Original data processing: From reference gene primer amplification, estimates of nucleated cell counts were derived. Generated by immunoSEQ multiplex PCR, the TCRdb table keeps only in-frame clones and is missing some. The DNA gave D and trimming, while V, J and clone size come from that table. Of approximately 170,000 clones listed, approximately 90% are singletons. Germline CDR1 LNHDA, CDR2 SQIVND (reference sequence). This CDR3 is built from 18 residues. V lost 3 bases and J lost 8; bases outside the gene matches: 16. The sequencing input was peripheral blood. The TCR sequence derives from a man aged 45-65 years who had recovered from COVID-19. The chain couples TRBV19 to TRBJ2-1; 10 nucleotides agree with TRBD2. This CDR3 reads CASSIGWEREGIADEQFF. CDR3 nucleotides: TGTGCCAGTAGTATTGGGTGGGAGCGGGAGGGTATAGCGGATGAGCAGTTCTTC.